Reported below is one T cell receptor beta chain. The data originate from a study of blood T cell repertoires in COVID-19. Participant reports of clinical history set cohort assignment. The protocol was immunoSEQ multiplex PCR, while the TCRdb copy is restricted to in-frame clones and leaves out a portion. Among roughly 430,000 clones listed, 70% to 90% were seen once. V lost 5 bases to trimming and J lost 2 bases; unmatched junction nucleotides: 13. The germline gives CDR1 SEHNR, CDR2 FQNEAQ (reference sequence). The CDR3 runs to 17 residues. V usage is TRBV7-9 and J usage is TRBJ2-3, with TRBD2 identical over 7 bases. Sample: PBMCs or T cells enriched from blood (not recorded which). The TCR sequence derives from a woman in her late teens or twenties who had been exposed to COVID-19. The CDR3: CASSRRKGLADTDTQYF. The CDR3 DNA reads TGTGCCAGCAGCCGAAGAAAAGGGCTAGCGGACACAGATACGCAGTATTTT.